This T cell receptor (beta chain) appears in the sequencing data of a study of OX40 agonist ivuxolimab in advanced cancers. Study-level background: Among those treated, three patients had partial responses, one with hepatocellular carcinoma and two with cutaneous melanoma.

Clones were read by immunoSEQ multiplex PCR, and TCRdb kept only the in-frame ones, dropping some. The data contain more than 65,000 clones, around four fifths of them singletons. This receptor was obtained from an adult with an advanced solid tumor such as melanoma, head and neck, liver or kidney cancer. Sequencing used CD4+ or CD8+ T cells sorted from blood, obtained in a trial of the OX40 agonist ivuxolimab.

CDR3 sequence (DNA): TGCGCCAGCAGCTTGTCTAGCGGGAGCCACAATGAGCAGTTCTTC. This sequence encodes CASSLSSGSHNEQFF. This chain connects TRBV5-1 to TRBJ2-1; 10 bases line up with TRBD2. The CDR3 extends over 15 amino acids. V was pared by 1 base and J by 5 bases, with 3 bases of the junction left unmatched. Germline CDR1 SGHRS, CDR2 YFSETQ.